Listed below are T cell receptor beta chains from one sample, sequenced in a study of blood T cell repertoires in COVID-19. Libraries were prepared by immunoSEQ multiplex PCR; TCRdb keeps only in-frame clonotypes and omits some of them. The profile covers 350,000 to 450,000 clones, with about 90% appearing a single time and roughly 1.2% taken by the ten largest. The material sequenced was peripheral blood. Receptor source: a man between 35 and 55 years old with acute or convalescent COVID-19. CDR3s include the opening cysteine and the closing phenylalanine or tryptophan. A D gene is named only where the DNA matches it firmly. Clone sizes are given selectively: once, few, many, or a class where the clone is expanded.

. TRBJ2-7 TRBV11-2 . TGTGCCAGCAGGCAAACAGGGATAAGATTCTACGAGCAGTACTTC CASRQTGIRFYEQYF
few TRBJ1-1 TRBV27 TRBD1 TGTGCCAGCAGTTTGACAGGGGGGGAAGCTTTCTTT CASSLTGGEAFF
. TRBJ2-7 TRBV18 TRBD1 TGTGCCAGCTCACCACCCGGACAGGGATACGAGCAGTACTTC CASSPPGQGYEQYF
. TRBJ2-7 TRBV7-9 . TGTGCCAGCAGCTTAGTCGGACACTCCTACGAGCAGTACTTC CASSLVGHSYEQYF
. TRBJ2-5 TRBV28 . TGTGCCAGCAGCCAGAACTTAGCCCGATATTCGGAGACCCAGTACTTC CASSQNLARYSETQYF
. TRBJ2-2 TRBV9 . TGTGCCAGCAGCCTTGGAGGGGGGGCGCCGGTCACCGGGGAGCTGTTTTTT CASSLGGGAPVTGELFF
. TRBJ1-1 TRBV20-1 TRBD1 TGCAGTGCTAGTGGGGCTACAACAGGGGTTCGGACTGAAGCTTTCTTT CSASGATTGVRTEAFF
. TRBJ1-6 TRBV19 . TGTGCCAGTTCCGCCTCAGGGGCTCGCAATTCACCCCTCCACTTT CASSASGARNSPLHF
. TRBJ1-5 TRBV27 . TGTGCCAGCAGTTTTTCCGGGAATAGCAATCAGCCCCAGCATTTT CASSFSGNSNQPQHF
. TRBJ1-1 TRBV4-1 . TGCGCCAGCAGCCAACTACGGTTTCCTGACACTGAAGCTTTCTTT CASSQLRFPDTEAFF
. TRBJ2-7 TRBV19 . TGTGCCAGTAGTATAGCCAGGGCGGACGAGCAGTACTTC CASSIARADEQYF
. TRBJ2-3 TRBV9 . TGTGCCAGCAGCGCAGGGGACGGAGCCACAGATACGCAGTATTTT CASSAGDGATDTQYF
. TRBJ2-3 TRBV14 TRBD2 TGTGCCAGCAGCCAAGTGCCTAGCGGAGCAGATACGCAGTATTTT CASSQVPSGADTQYF
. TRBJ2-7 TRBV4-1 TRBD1 TGCGCCAGCAGTGAGACAGGGTCTTACGAGCAGTACTTC CASSETGSYEQYF
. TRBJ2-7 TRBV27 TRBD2 TGTGCCAGCAGGCCAGCGGGAGAAGGGTACGAGCAGTACTTC CASRPAGEGYEQYF
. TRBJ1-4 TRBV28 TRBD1 TGTGCCAGCAGCCAGACAGGGGGTAATGAAAAACTGTTTTTT CASSQTGGNEKLFF
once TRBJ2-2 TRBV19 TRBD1 TGTGCCAGTGAGACCGGGACAGGGGCCGGGGAGCTGTTTTTT CASETGTGAGELFF
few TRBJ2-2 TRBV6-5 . TGTGCCAGCAGTTACTCCTCGACCGGGGAGCTGTTTTTT CASSYSSTGELFF
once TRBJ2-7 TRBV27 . TGTGCCAGCAGTTATCGGGGGTCAAATTTCGGGTACGAGCAGTACTTC CASSYRGSNFGYEQYF
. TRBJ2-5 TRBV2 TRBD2 TGTGCCAGCAGTCCCCGACTAGCGGTGCGTCAAGAGACCCAGTACTTC CASSPRLAVRQETQYF
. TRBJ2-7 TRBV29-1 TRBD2 TGCAGCGTCTACACAACTAGCGGGGGTTCCTACGAGCAGTACTTC CSVYTTSGGSYEQYF
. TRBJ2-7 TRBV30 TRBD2 TGTGCCTGGAGTGCTGCGGGAGCCCCCGAGCAGTACTTC CAWSAAGAPEQYF
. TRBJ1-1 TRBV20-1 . TGCAGTGCTAGTCAAACTGAAGCTTTCTTT CSASQTEAFF
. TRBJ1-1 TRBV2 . TGTGCCAGCAGTATGACAGCGAACACTGAAGCTTTCTTT CASSMTANTEAFF
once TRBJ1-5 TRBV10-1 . TGCGCCAGCAGTTCGGGGAAGGATCAGCCCCAGCATTTT CASSSGKDQPQHF
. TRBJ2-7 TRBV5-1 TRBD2 TGCGCCAGCAGCATAGGGACTAGCGCTAGTTACGAGCAGTACTTC CASSIGTSASYEQYF
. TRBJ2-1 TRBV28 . TGTGCCAGCACCCCTGTCCCAGGGGGCCTCACAGCGGGAGGCTGGAATGAGCAGTTCTTC CASTPVPGGLTAGGWNEQFF
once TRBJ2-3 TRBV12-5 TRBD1 TGTGCTAGTGGTTTGGTACTTGGGACAGGGGTGACAGATACGCAGTATTTT CASGLVLGTGVTDTQYF
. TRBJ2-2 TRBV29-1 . TGCAGCGTTCCCCGGGTGAACACCGGGGAGCTGTTTTTT CSVPRVNTGELFF
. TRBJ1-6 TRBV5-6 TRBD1 TGTGCCAGCAGCTTCCGGGGAGCGGGACAGGGATTCTCACCCCTCCACTTT CASSFRGAGQGFSPLHF
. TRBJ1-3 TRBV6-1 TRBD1 TGTGCCAGCAGTGCCCTCAGGGGGCGTGATGGAAACACCATATATTTT CASSALRGRDGNTIYF
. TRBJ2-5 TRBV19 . TGTGCCAGTAGTAATGGCAGAAAAGAGACCCAGTACTTC CASSNGRKETQYF
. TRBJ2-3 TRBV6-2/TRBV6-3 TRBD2 TGTGCCAGCAGTTTCGGACTAGCTAATACGCAGTATTTT CASSFGLANTQYF
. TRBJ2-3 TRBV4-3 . TGCGCCAGCAGCCCAGGGGGCACAGATACGCAGTATTTT CASSPGGTDTQYF
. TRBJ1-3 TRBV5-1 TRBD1 TGCGCCAGCAGCTTGGAAAGGGGGCCGGGAAACACCATATATTTT CASSLERGPGNTIYF
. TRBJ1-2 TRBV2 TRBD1 TGTGCCAGCAGACCACAGGGGTACTATGGCTACACCTTC CASRPQGYYGYTF
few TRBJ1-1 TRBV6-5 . TGTGCCAGCAGTTCCATCCGGGGTACCTGGAACACTGAAGCTTTCTTT CASSSIRGTWNTEAFF
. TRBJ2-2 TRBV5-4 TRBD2 TGTGCCAGCAGCGCAGGACTAGCGGCCACCGGGGAGCTGTTTTTT CASSAGLAATGELFF
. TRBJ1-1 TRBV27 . TGTGCCAGCAGGGCTACACCTCCCGGGGACACTGAAGCTTTCTTT CASRATPPGDTEAFF
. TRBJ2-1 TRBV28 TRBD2 TGTGCCAGCAGTTTATCGGGGACTAGCTCATACAATGAGCAGTTCTTC CASSLSGTSSYNEQFF
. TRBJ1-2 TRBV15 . TGTGCCACCAGCACCGACAGCCATTACTATGGCTACACCTTC CATSTDSHYYGYTF
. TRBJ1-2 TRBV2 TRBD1 TGTGCCAGCATCACCGAAGGTGGGACAGCCTATGGCTACACCTTC CASITEGGTAYGYTF